A selection of T cell receptor beta chains follows, all from one sample in a study of shared clonotypes between healthy human individuals. Sequenced by immunoSEQ multiplex PCR; TCRdb stores in-frame clones only, minus some. There are 1,400,000 or so clones in the sample; about 98.5% occur only once, and approximately 0.38% lies in the top ten. Sequences were obtained from naive CD4+ T cells sorted from blood. The receptors originated from a man in his thirties or forties in good health. CDR3s include the opening cysteine and the closing phenylalanine or tryptophan. Fields, in order: CDR3 DNA, CDR3 protein, D gene, J gene, clone size, V gene. A D gene is named only where the DNA matches it firmly. Where a row states a size, it is once, few, many or the class of an expanded clone; other rows omit it.

CDR3 DNA: TGTGCCAGAAGCTTGGATAGCATTTACGAGCAGTACTTC
CDR3 protein: CARSLDSIYEQYF
D gene: NA
J gene: TRBJ2-7
clone size: once
V gene: TRBV5-3

CDR3 DNA: TGTGCCATCAGTGAGGGGGGGTTGGAGACCCAGTACTTC
CDR3 protein: CAISEGGLETQYF
D gene: NA
J gene: TRBJ2-5
clone size: NA
V gene: TRBV10-3

CDR3 DNA: TGCGCCAGCAGCTTGAGTGGCAGGGCCGGCGTGGAGCAGTACTTC
CDR3 protein: CASSLSGRAGVEQYF
D gene: NA
J gene: TRBJ2-7
clone size: NA
V gene: TRBV5-1

CDR3 DNA: TGTGCCAGCAGCTTGGCACCGATCACAGATACGCAGTATTTT
CDR3 protein: CASSLAPITDTQYF
D gene: NA
J gene: TRBJ2-3
clone size: NA
V gene: TRBV5-5

CDR3 DNA: TGCGCCAGCAGCCGGGGACAGGGCTCCTACAATGAGCAGTTCTTC
CDR3 protein: CASSRGQGSYNEQFF
D gene: TRBD1
J gene: TRBJ2-1
clone size: NA
V gene: TRBV5-1

CDR3 DNA: TGTGCCATCAGCGATGGGGGGATGGGCAATCAGCCCCAGCATTTT
CDR3 protein: CAISDGGMGNQPQHF
D gene: NA
J gene: TRBJ1-5
clone size: once
V gene: TRBV10-3

CDR3 DNA: TGCGCCAGCAGCATTGCGATCTACCGAAAGACCTATGGCTACACCTTC
CDR3 protein: CASSIAIYRKTYGYTF
D gene: NA
J gene: TRBJ1-2
clone size: once
V gene: TRBV4-1

CDR3 DNA: TGCGCCAGCAGCTCCCGAGGGGGGGATATTGAAGCTTTCTTT
CDR3 protein: CASSSRGGDIEAFF
D gene: NA
J gene: TRBJ1-1
clone size: NA
V gene: TRBV5-1

CDR3 DNA: TGTGCCTGGGGTCCCTCCGGCTTACTAGCGGGGATCTACGAGCAGTACTTC
CDR3 protein: CAWGPSGLLAGIYEQYF
D gene: TRBD2
J gene: TRBJ2-7
clone size: NA
V gene: TRBV30

CDR3 DNA: TGTGCCTGGAGTGCCTCTGGGGTTTATGGCTACACCTTC
CDR3 protein: CAWSASGVYGYTF
D gene: NA
J gene: TRBJ1-2
clone size: NA
V gene: TRBV30

CDR3 DNA: TGCGCCAGCAGCTCCACCGGGACCTTTAATGGCTACACCTTC
CDR3 protein: CASSSTGTFNGYTF
D gene: NA
J gene: TRBJ1-2
clone size: once
V gene: TRBV5-1

CDR3 DNA: TGTGCCAGCAGTTATGGCATGGGTTACAATGAGCAGTTCTTC
CDR3 protein: CASSYGMGYNEQFF
D gene: NA
J gene: TRBJ2-1
clone size: NA
V gene: TRBV6-6

CDR3 DNA: TGTGCCAGCAGTGAACCCGGGACCCAGTACTTC
CDR3 protein: CASSEPGTQYF
D gene: NA
J gene: TRBJ2-5
clone size: NA
V gene: TRBV6-5

CDR3 DNA: TGCGCCAGCAGCGCCCTAACGCCAGGGTTGTTTGATGAAAAACTGTTTTTT
CDR3 protein: CASSALTPGLFDEKLFF
D gene: NA
J gene: TRBJ1-4
clone size: NA
V gene: TRBV5-1

CDR3 DNA: TGTGCCAGCTCACCCGGGGGCGATCAGCCCCAGCATTTT
CDR3 protein: CASSPGGDQPQHF
D gene: NA
J gene: TRBJ1-5
clone size: NA
V gene: TRBV18

CDR3 DNA: TGTGCCATAGGCCGGGATCTCTCTAGCACAGATACGCAGTATTTT
CDR3 protein: CAIGRDLSSTDTQYF
D gene: NA
J gene: TRBJ2-3
clone size: NA
V gene: TRBV7-9

CDR3 DNA: TGTGCCAGCAGCGGAGGGACTAGCGGGAGGGCCAATGAGCAGTTCTTC
CDR3 protein: CASSGGTSGRANEQFF
D gene: TRBD2
J gene: TRBJ2-1
clone size: NA
V gene: TRBV9

CDR3 DNA: TGTGCCAGCAGCTTATCTGGACTCTCCTACAATGAGCAGTTCTTC
CDR3 protein: CASSLSGLSYNEQFF
D gene: NA
J gene: TRBJ2-1
clone size: NA
V gene: TRBV7-9

CDR3 DNA: TGTGCCAGCTCACGAACTGGAGGGAACACAGATACGCAGTATTTT
CDR3 protein: CASSRTGGNTDTQYF
D gene: NA
J gene: TRBJ2-3
clone size: NA
V gene: TRBV18

CDR3 DNA: TGTGCCAGCGAGGGTAAAGGAGCGGGAGCCTGGTACAATGAGCAGTTCTTC
CDR3 protein: CASEGKGAGAWYNEQFF
D gene: TRBD2
J gene: TRBJ2-1
clone size: NA
V gene: TRBV28

CDR3 DNA: TGTGCCAGCACTTACCCCAGGGGTAACTACAATGAGCAGTTCTTC
CDR3 protein: CASTYPRGNYNEQFF
D gene: NA
J gene: TRBJ2-1
clone size: NA
V gene: TRBV6-5

CDR3 DNA: TGTGCCAGCAGCTTTAGCGGGAGGGTGTACAATGAGCAGTTCTTC
CDR3 protein: CASSFSGRVYNEQFF
D gene: TRBD2
J gene: TRBJ2-1
clone size: NA
V gene: TRBV7-9

CDR3 DNA: TGTGCCAGTAGTATTTCCCCGCAGGGGGTGGAAGAGACCCAGTACTTC
CDR3 protein: CASSISPQGVEETQYF
D gene: TRBD1
J gene: TRBJ2-5
clone size: NA
V gene: TRBV19

CDR3 DNA: TGTGCCAGCAGCCACCCTCCCCAGGGCGAGCAGTACTTC
CDR3 protein: CASSHPPQGEQYF
D gene: NA
J gene: TRBJ2-7
clone size: NA
V gene: TRBV6-5

CDR3 DNA: TGTGCCAGCAGTCATCGACCCGGACTAGCGGGGAGCACAGATACGCAGTATTTT
CDR3 protein: CASSHRPGLAGSTDTQYF
D gene: TRBD2
J gene: TRBJ2-3
clone size: NA
V gene: TRBV6-4

CDR3 DNA: TGCGCCAGCAGCTTGGCTCCTGGGACAGCCACTGAAGCTTTCTTT
CDR3 protein: CASSLAPGTATEAFF
D gene: TRBD1
J gene: TRBJ1-1
clone size: NA
V gene: TRBV5-1

CDR3 DNA: TGTGCCAGCAGCTTAGGGGACTACAACCCCAAGTACTTC
CDR3 protein: CASSLGDYNPKYF
D gene: TRBD2
J gene: TRBJ2-5
clone size: NA
V gene: TRBV11-3

CDR3 DNA: TGTGCCAGCAGTGAAAAGAATAGTAATCAGCCCCAGCATTTT
CDR3 protein: CASSEKNSNQPQHF
D gene: NA
J gene: TRBJ1-5
clone size: NA
V gene: TRBV6-1

CDR3 DNA: TGTGCCAGCCGGTCTGGGGATACCGGGGAGCTGTTTTTT
CDR3 protein: CASRSGDTGELFF
D gene: NA
J gene: TRBJ2-2
clone size: NA
V gene: TRBV7-9

CDR3 DNA: TGCGCCAGCAACCCAGCGCCCGCGGAGACCCAGTACTTC
CDR3 protein: CASNPAPAETQYF
D gene: NA
J gene: TRBJ2-5
clone size: NA
V gene: TRBV10-1

CDR3 DNA: TGTGCCAGCAGCCAACGTAGACAGGGAAACGGAAACACCATATATTTT
CDR3 protein: CASSQRRQGNGNTIYF
D gene: TRBD1
J gene: TRBJ1-3
clone size: NA
V gene: TRBV14

CDR3 DNA: TGTGCCAGCAGCGTAACTTGGGGGAGAGTCGCCGGGGAGCTGTTTTTT
CDR3 protein: CASSVTWGRVAGELFF
D gene: NA
J gene: TRBJ2-2
clone size: NA
V gene: TRBV9

CDR3 DNA: TGTGCCAGCAGCCAAGACCTCTTTGACACTGAAGCTTTCTTT
CDR3 protein: CASSQDLFDTEAFF
D gene: NA
J gene: TRBJ1-1
clone size: NA
V gene: TRBV14

CDR3 DNA: TGCGCCAGCAGGCACCCGGGGCAGGGATACAATGAGCAGTTCTTC
CDR3 protein: CASRHPGQGYNEQFF
D gene: NA
J gene: TRBJ2-1
clone size: NA
V gene: TRBV5-1

CDR3 DNA: TGTGCCAGCAGCTTGTATAGGGGCGAGACCCAGTACTTC
CDR3 protein: CASSLYRGETQYF
D gene: NA
J gene: TRBJ2-5
clone size: NA
V gene: TRBV5-6

CDR3 DNA: TGTGCCAGCGGCATAGCGGGAGAAAGGAATGAGCAGTTCTTC
CDR3 protein: CASGIAGERNEQFF
D gene: TRBD2
J gene: TRBJ2-1
clone size: NA
V gene: TRBV5-4

CDR3 DNA: TGCGCCAGCAGCCAAGATCAGAACAGGGGGAATAGTTATGGCTACACCTTC
CDR3 protein: CASSQDQNRGNSYGYTF
D gene: TRBD1
J gene: TRBJ1-2
clone size: NA
V gene: TRBV4-3

CDR3 DNA: TGTGCCAGCAGTTTGCGTGGAAGCTATGGCTACACCTTC
CDR3 protein: CASSLRGSYGYTF
D gene: NA
J gene: TRBJ1-2
clone size: once
V gene: TRBV28

CDR3 DNA: TGCGCCAGCAGCCCCAACTCCAGGGTAAACGAGCAGTACTTC
CDR3 protein: CASSPNSRVNEQYF
D gene: NA
J gene: TRBJ2-7
clone size: once
V gene: TRBV4-1

CDR3 DNA: TGTGCCAGCAGGTTGGAGCAGGGAAATCAGCCCCAGCATTTT
CDR3 protein: CASRLEQGNQPQHF
D gene: NA
J gene: TRBJ1-5
clone size: NA
V gene: TRBV2

CDR3 DNA: TGTGCCAGTAGTATGCGGACTAGCGGGAGTCCAGAGACCCAGTACTTC
CDR3 protein: CASSMRTSGSPETQYF
D gene: TRBD2
J gene: TRBJ2-5
clone size: NA
V gene: TRBV19

CDR3 DNA: TGTGCCAGCAGCCAGGGACAGCGGGAGACCCAGTACTTC
CDR3 protein: CASSQGQRETQYF
D gene: TRBD1
J gene: TRBJ2-5
clone size: NA
V gene: TRBV7-9

CDR3 DNA: TGTGCCAGCAGCCAAGATAATAACAGGGGGCGCTTTCAGTACTTC
CDR3 protein: CASSQDNNRGRFQYF
D gene: TRBD1
J gene: TRBJ2-4
clone size: NA
V gene: TRBV14

CDR3 DNA: TGTGCCAGCAGAGACTACGGACAGGGTGAAGCTTTCTTT
CDR3 protein: CASRDYGQGEAFF
D gene: TRBD1
J gene: TRBJ1-1
clone size: NA
V gene: TRBV28

CDR3 DNA: TGTGCCAGCAGCGCTATTACAGGGTGGACAGATACGCAGTATTTT
CDR3 protein: CASSAITGWTDTQYF
D gene: NA
J gene: TRBJ2-3
clone size: NA
V gene: TRBV9

CDR3 DNA: TGCAGTGCTAGAGACGCGGGTGGCTACACCTTC
CDR3 protein: CSARDAGGYTF
D gene: NA
J gene: TRBJ1-2
clone size: once
V gene: TRBV20-1

CDR3 DNA: TGTGCCAGCAGTTACGCGGGAGAGGCTAATGAAAAACTGTTTTTT
CDR3 protein: CASSYAGEANEKLFF
D gene: NA
J gene: TRBJ1-4
clone size: NA
V gene: TRBV6-5

CDR3 DNA: TGTGCCAGCAGCTTAGTCGGGGCAGCTGAAAAACTGTTTTTT
CDR3 protein: CASSLVGAAEKLFF
D gene: NA
J gene: TRBJ1-4
clone size: NA
V gene: TRBV7-9

CDR3 DNA: TGTGCCAGCAGCGGCGTCAGCTCTGGAAACACCATATATTTT
CDR3 protein: CASSGVSSGNTIYF
D gene: NA
J gene: TRBJ1-3
clone size: NA
V gene: TRBV9

CDR3 DNA: TGCAGCGCCAAACAGGGTGTGAACACTGAAGCTTTCTTT
CDR3 protein: CSAKQGVNTEAFF
D gene: NA
J gene: TRBJ1-1
clone size: once
V gene: TRBV29-1

CDR3 DNA: TGTGCCAGCTCACCACCTCTAGCGGGAGGGCCGCATGAGCAGTTCTTC
CDR3 protein: CASSPPLAGGPHEQFF
D gene: TRBD2
J gene: TRBJ2-1
clone size: NA
V gene: TRBV18

CDR3 DNA: TGTGCCAGCAGCTTAAACAGTTACAATGAGCAGTTCTTC
CDR3 protein: CASSLNSYNEQFF
D gene: NA
J gene: TRBJ2-1
clone size: NA
V gene: TRBV7-9

CDR3 DNA: TGCGCCAGCAGCCGTGACAGGGTCTCGTCCGAAGCTTTCTTT
CDR3 protein: CASSRDRVSSEAFF
D gene: TRBD1
J gene: TRBJ1-1
clone size: NA
V gene: TRBV5-1

CDR3 DNA: TGCGCCAGCAGTACGACAGGGATCAAGAGCGAGCAGTACTTC
CDR3 protein: CASSTTGIKSEQYF
D gene: TRBD1
J gene: TRBJ2-7
clone size: NA
V gene: TRBV5-1

CDR3 DNA: TGCGCCAGCAGCTTGATGTGGGGTAACCACGAGCAGTACTTC
CDR3 protein: CASSLMWGNHEQYF
D gene: NA
J gene: TRBJ2-7
clone size: NA
V gene: TRBV5-1